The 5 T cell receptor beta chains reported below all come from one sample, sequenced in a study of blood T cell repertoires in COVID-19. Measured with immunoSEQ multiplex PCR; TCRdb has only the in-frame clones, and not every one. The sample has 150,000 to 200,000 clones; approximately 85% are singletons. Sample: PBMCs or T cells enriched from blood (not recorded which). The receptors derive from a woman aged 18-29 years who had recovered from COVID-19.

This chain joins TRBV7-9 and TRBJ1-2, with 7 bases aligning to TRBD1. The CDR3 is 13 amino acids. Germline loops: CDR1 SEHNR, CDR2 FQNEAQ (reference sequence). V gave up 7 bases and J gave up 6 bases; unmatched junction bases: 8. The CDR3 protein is CASTLGGGNGYTF. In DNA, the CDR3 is TGTGCCAGCACCTTGGGAGGGGGCAATGGCTACACCTTC.

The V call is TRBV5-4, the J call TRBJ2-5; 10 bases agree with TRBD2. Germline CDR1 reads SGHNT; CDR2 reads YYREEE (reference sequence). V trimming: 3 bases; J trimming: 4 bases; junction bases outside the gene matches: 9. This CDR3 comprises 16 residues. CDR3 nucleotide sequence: TGTGCCAGCAGCTCTCCGGGACTAGCGTCATCAGAGACCCAGTACTTC. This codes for CASSSPGLASSETQYF.

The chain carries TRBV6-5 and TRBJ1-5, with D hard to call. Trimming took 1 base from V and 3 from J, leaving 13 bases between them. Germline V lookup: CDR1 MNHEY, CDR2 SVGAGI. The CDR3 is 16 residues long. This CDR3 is CASSYFLSGLNQPQHF. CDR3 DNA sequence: TGTGCCAGCAGTTACTTTCTCTCCGGACTCAATCAGCCCCAGCATTTT.

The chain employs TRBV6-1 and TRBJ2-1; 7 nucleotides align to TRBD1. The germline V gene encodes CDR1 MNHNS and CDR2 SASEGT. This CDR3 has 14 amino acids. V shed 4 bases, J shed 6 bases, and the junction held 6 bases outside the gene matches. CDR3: CASSAGTATNEQFF. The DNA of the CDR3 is TGTGCCAGCAGTGCCGGGACAGCTACCAATGAGCAGTTCTTC.

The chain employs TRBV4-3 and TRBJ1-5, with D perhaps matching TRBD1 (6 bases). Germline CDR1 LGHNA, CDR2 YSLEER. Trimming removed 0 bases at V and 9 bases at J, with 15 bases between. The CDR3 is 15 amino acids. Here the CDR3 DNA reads TGCGCCAGCAGCCAAGATTGGGGGGGGCACGGGCCCCAGCATTTT. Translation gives CASSQDWGGHGPQHF.